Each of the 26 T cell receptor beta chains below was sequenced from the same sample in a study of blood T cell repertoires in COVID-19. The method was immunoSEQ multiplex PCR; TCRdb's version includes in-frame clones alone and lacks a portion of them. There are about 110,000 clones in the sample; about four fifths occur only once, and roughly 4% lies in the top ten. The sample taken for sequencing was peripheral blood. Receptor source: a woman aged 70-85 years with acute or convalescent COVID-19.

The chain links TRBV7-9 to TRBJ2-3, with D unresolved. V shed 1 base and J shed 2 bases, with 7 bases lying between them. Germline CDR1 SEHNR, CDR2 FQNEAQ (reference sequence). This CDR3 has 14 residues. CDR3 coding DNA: TGTGCCAGCAGCTTAGGCACTCCCACAGATACGCAGTATTTT. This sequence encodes CASSLGTPTDTQYF.

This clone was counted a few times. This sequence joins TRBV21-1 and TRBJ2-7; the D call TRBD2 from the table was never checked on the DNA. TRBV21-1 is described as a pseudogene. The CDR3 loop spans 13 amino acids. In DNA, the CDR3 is TGTGCCAGCACCCTACCGCGGGTCTACGAGCAGTACGTC. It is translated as CASTLPRVYEQYV.

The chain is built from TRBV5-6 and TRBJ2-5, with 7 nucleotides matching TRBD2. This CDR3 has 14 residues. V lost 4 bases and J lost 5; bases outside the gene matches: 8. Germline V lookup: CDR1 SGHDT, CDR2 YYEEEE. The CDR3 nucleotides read TGTGCCAGCAGCGAGGCGGGAGTATTGGAGACCCAGTACTTC. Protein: CASSEAGVLETQYF.

This CDR3 reads CASNLGRYGYTF. CDR3 sequence (DNA): TGTGCCAGCAATCTGGGGCGCTATGGCTACACCTTC. The chain couples TRBV6-5 to TRBJ1-2; the D gene is possibly TRBD1 (5 bases). The CDR3 is made up of 12 amino acids. Deletions cut 7 bases from V and 4 bases from J, with 10 bases between. Germline assignment: CDR1 MNHEY and CDR2 SVGAGI.

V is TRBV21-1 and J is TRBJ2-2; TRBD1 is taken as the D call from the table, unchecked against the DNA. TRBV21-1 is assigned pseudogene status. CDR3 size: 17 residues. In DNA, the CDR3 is TGTGCCAGCAGCAAGGGACAGGATGTAATAAGCACCGGGGAGCTGTTTTTT. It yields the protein CASSKGQDVISTGELFF.

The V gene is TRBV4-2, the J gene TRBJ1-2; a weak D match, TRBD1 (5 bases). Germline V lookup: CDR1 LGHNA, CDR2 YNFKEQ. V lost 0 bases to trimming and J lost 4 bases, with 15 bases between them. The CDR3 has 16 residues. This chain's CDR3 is CASSQDFPPGIYGYTF. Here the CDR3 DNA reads TGTGCCAGCAGCCAAGATTTCCCTCCAGGGATCTATGGCTACACCTTC.

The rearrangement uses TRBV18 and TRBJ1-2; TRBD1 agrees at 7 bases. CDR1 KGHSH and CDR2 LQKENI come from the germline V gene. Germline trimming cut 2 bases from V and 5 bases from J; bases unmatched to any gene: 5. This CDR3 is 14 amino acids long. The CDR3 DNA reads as TGTGCCAGCTCACCAGGTCTACAGGGGTATGGCTACACCTTC. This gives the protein CASSPGLQGYGYTF.

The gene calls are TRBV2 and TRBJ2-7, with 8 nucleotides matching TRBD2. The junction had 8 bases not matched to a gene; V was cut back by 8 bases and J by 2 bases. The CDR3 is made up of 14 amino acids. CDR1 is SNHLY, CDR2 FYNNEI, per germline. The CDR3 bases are TGTGCCAGCCTACTAGCGGTGGGGACCTACGAGCAGTACTTC. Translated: CASLLAVGTYEQYF. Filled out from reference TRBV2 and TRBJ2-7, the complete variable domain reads EPEVTQTPSHQVTQMGQEVILRCVPISNHLYFYWYRQILGQKVEFLVSFYNNEISEKSEIFDDQFSVERPDGSNFTLKIRSTKLEDSAMYFCASLLAVGTYEQYFGPGTRLTVT.

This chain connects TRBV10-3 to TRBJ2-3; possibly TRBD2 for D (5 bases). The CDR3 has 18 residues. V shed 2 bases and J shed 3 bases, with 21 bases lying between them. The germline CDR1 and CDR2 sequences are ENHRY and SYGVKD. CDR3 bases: TGTGCCATCAGTGAGGCGGCATGGAGGCCCCCAGGTACAGATACGCAGTATTTT. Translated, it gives CAISEAAWRPPGTDTQYF.

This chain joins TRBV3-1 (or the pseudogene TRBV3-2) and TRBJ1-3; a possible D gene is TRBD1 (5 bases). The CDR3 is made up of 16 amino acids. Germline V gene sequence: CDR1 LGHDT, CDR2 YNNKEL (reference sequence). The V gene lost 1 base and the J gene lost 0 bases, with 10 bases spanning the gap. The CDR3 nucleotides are TGTGCCAGCAGCCAAGCCCAGGGTGGCTCTGGAAACACCATATATTTT. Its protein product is CASSQAQGGSGNTIYF.

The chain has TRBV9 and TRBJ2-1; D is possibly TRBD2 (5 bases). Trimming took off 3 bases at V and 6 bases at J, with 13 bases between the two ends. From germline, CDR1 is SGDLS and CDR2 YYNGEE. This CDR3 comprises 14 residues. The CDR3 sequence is CASSETDWFNEQFF. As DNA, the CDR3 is TGTGCCAGCAGCGAAACGGACTGGTTCAATGAGCAGTTCTTC.

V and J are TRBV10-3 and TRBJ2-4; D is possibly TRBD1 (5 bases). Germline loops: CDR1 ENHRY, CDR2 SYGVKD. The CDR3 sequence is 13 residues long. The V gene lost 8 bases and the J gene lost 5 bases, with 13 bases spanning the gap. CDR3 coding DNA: TGTGCCATCTCTAAGGGGCAGGAAAACATTCAGTACTTC. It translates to CAISKGQENIQYF.

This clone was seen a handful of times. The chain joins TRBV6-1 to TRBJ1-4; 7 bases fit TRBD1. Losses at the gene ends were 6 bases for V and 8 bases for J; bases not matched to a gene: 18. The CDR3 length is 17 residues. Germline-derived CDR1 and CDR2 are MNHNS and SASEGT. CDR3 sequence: CASSESGPGTVAEKLFF. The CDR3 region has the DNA TGTGCCAGCAGCGAATCCGGTCCCGGGACAGTCGCGGAAAAACTGTTTTTT.

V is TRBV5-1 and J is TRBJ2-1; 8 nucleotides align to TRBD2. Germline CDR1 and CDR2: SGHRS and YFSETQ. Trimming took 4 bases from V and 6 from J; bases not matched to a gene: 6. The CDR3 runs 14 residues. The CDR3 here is CASSTGTRVNEQFF. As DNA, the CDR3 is TGCGCCAGCAGCACCGGGACTAGGGTCAATGAGCAGTTCTTC.

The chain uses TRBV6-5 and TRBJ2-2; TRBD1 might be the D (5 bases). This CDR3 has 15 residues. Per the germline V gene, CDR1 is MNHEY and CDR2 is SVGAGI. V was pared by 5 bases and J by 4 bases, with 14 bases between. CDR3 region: CASSPRGLLTGELFF. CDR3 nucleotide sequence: TGTGCCAGCAGTCCTAGGGGCCTACTCACCGGGGAGCTGTTTTTT.

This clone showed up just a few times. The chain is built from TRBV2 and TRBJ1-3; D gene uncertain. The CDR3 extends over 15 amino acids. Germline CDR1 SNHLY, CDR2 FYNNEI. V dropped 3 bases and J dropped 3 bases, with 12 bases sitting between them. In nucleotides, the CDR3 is TGTGCCAGCAGTGATCCCAGGCAGGATGGAAACACCATATATTTT. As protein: CASSDPRQDGNTIYF.

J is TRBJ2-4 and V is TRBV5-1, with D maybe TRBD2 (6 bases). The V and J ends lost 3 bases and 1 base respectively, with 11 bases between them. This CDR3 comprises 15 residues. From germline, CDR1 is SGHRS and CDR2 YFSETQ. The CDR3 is CASSSGSMAKNIQYF. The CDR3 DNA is TGCGCCAGCAGCTCCGGGAGTATGGCCAAAAACATTCAGTACTTC.

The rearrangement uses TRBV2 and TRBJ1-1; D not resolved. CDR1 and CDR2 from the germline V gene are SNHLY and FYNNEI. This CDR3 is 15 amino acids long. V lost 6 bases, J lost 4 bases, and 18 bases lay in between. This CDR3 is CASSAEGRVGTEAFF. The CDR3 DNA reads TGTGCCAGCAGCGCAGAGGGTAGAGTAGGCACTGAAGCTTTCTTT. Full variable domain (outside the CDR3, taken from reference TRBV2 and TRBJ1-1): EPEVTQTPSHQVTQMGQEVILRCVPISNHLYFYWYRQILGQKVEFLVSFYNNEISEKSEIFDDQFSVERPDGSNFTLKIRSTKLEDSAMYFCASSAEGRVGTEAFFGQGTRLTVV.

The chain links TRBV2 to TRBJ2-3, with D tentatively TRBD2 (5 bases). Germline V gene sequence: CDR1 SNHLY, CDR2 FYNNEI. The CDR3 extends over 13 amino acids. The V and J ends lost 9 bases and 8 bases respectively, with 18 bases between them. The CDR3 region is CASVSGVLGTQYF. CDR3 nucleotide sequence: TGTGCCAGTGTCAGCGGTGTTTTGGGTACGCAGTATTTT.

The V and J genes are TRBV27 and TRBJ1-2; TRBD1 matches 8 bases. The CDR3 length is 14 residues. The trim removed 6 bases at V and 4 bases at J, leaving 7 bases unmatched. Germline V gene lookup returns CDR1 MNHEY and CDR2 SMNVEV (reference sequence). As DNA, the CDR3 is TGTGCCAGCAGCCCCAGACAGGGGTCCTATGGCTACACCTTC. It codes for CASSPRQGSYGYTF.

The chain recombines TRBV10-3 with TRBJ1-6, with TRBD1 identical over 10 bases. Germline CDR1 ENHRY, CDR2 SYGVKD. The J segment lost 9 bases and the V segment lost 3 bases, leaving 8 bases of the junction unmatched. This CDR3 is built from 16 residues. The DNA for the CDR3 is TGTGCCATCAGTGACGTTCGGGGGGACAGGGGTTCACCCCTCCACTTT. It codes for CAISDVRGDRGSPLHF.

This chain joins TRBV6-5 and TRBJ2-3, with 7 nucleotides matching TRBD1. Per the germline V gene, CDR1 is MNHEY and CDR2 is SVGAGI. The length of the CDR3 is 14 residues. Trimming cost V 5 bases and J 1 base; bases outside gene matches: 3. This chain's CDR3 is CASSTGAGTDTQYF. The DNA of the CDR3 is TGTGCCAGCAGTACAGGGGCGGGCACAGATACGCAGTATTTT.

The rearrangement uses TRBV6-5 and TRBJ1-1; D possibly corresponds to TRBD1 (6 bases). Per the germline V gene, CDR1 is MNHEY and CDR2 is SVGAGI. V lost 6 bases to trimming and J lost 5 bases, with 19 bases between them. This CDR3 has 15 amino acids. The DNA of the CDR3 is TGTGCCAGCAGGGCCCCAAGGGGGGGGACAACTGAAGCTTTCTTT. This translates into CASRAPRGGTTEAFF.

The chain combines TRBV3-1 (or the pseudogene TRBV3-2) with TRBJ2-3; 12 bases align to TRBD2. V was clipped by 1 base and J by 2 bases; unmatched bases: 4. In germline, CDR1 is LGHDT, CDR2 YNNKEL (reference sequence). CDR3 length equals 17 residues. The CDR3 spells CASSQGASGGATDTQYF. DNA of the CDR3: TGTGCCAGCAGCCAAGGGGCTAGCGGGGGGGCCACAGATACGCAGTATTTT.

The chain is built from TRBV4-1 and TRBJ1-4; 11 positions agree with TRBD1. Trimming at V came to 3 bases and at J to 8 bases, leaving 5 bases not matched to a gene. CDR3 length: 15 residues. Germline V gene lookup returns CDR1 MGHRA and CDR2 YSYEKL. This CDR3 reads CASSHSGQGGEKLFF. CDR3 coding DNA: TGCGCCAGCAGCCATTCGGGACAGGGGGGAGAAAAACTGTTTTTT.

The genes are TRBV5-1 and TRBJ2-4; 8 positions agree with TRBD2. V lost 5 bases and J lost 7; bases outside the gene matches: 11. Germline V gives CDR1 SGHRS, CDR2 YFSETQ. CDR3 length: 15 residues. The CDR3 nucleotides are TGCGCCAGCAGTCAAGGACTAGCCCAAGGGAACATTCAGTACTTC. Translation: CASSQGLAQGNIQYF.